This is a list of T cell receptor beta chains from one sample in a study of cytomegalovirus exposure and HLA in healthy donors. Using immunoSEQ multiplex PCR, the repertoire was profiled, and TCRdb retains in-frame clones only, with some absent. Counted here are over 120,000 clones, about 94% occurring once; the ten biggest clones make up approximately 1.8%. Material: PBMCs. These receptor sequences come from a man between 18 and 35 years old in good health and CMV-seropositive. Each CDR3 is given with its conserved first and last residue. A D gene is named only where the DNA matches it firmly. Only some rows state a clone size, as once, few, many or a class for expanded clones.

v_call,clone_size,d_call,j_call,cdr3_aa,cdr3_nt
TRBV28,.,.,TRBJ1-4,CASSSLDTYGGDEKLFF,TGTGCCAGCAGTTCCTTGGACACCTACGGTGGGGATGAAAAACTGTTTTTT
TRBV27,.,.,TRBJ2-1,CASSYFPSGGVYNEQFF,TGTGCCAGCAGTTACTTCCCAAGCGGAGGAGTGTACAATGAGCAGTTCTTC
TRBV14,.,.,TRBJ2-1,CASSQDLVGGEQFF,TGTGCCAGCAGCCAAGATCTGGTGGGAGGAGAGCAGTTCTTC
TRBV7-3,once,.,TRBJ1-1,CASSPRGTGTEAFF,TGTGCCAGCAGCCCGCGAGGAACCGGCACTGAAGCTTTCTTT
TRBV7-9,.,TRBD1,TRBJ2-2,CASSLLRQGTNTGELFF,TGTGCCAGCAGCTTATTAAGACAGGGGACCAACACCGGGGAGCTGTTTTTT
TRBV19,.,.,TRBJ2-7,CASSLSGITYEQYF,TGTGCCAGTAGTTTGTCAGGGATTACCTACGAGCAGTACTTC
TRBV5-6,once,.,TRBJ2-1,CASSLVSAYSSYNEQFF,TGTGCCAGCAGCCTGGTTTCCGCATACAGCTCCTACAATGAGCAGTTCTTC
TRBV5-4,.,.,TRBJ2-2,CASSLVGENTGELFF,TGTGCCAGCAGCTTGGTAGGGGAGAACACCGGGGAGCTGTTTTTT
TRBV4-2,.,TRBD2,TRBJ2-1,CASSQRPSGNNEQFF,TGTGCCAGCAGCCAACGACCTAGCGGGAACAATGAGCAGTTCTTC
TRBV7-2,.,TRBD1,TRBJ1-4,CASSLRGLTNEKLFF,TGTGCCAGCAGCTTAAGGGGGCTCACTAATGAAAAACTGTTTTTT
TRBV11-2,.,.,TRBJ1-1,CASSLTSVGAFF,TGTGCCAGCAGCCTCACCTCGGTTGGAGCTTTCTTT
TRBV7-3,.,.,TRBJ2-1,CASSLRLAEPNEQFF,TGTGCCAGCAGCTTACGTTTAGCGGAACCAAATGAGCAGTTCTTC
TRBV27,.,TRBD2,TRBJ2-7,CASSLSRGLATYEQYF,TGTGCCAGCAGTTTATCGAGGGGACTAGCGACCTACGAGCAGTACTTC
TRBV6-5,.,TRBD1,TRBJ2-2,CASSYRQGGHGGELFF,TGTGCCAGCAGTTATCGACAGGGGGGACATGGCGGGGAGCTGTTTTTT
TRBV27,.,.,TRBJ1-1,CASSTGRNTEAFF,TGTGCCAGCAGTACAGGGAGGAACACTGAAGCTTTCTTT
TRBV5-6,.,.,TRBJ2-5,CASSLVGGGETQYF,TGTGCCAGCAGCCTGGTGGGGGGGGGCGAGACCCAGTACTTC
TRBV5-4,.,TRBD2,TRBJ2-1,CASSPAGGLSYNEQFF,TGTGCCAGCAGCCCCGCGGGGGGCCTCTCCTACAATGAGCAGTTCTTC
TRBV2,.,.,TRBJ1-6,CATGQSHNSPLHF,TGTGCCACCGGACAGTCCCATAATTCACCCCTCCACTTT
TRBV19,.,.,TRBJ1-1,CASSIRQNTEAFF,TGTGCCAGTAGTATACGACAGAACACTGAAGCTTTCTTT
TRBV4-2,.,.,TRBJ2-1,CASTSPGNYNEQFF,TGTGCCAGCACCTCTCCCGGGAATTACAATGAGCAGTTCTTC
TRBV19,.,.,TRBJ2-2,CASSTDQAGELFF,TGTGCCAGTAGTACTGATCAGGCCGGGGAGCTGTTTTTT
TRBV5-4,once,TRBD2,TRBJ2-7,CASSFSGSDSYEQYF,TGTGCCAGCAGCTTCAGCGGGAGCGACTCCTACGAGCAGTACTTC
TRBV18,.,.,TRBJ1-5,CASSPTGGNQPQHF,TGTGCCAGCTCACCCACGGGGGGAAATCAGCCCCAGCATTTT
TRBV15,.,TRBD1,TRBJ2-1,CATSRAPGQGRDEQFF,TGTGCCACCAGCAGAGCCCCGGGACAGGGAAGAGATGAGCAGTTCTTC
TRBV28,.,.,TRBJ1-1,CASRTVGDTEAFF,TGTGCCAGCAGAACCGTAGGGGACACTGAAGCTTTCTTT
TRBV6-6,.,TRBD2,TRBJ2-7,CASSRPGGAHHEQYF,TGTGCCAGCAGCCGCCCGGGAGGGGCCCACCACGAGCAGTACTTC
TRBV7-2,.,TRBD2,TRBJ2-4,CASSSLAGDLAKNIQYF,TGTGCCAGCAGCTCCCTAGCGGGAGATCTAGCCAAAAACATTCAGTACTTC
TRBV6-6,.,TRBD1,TRBJ2-7,CASTEQGQSYEQYF,TGTGCCAGCACCGAACAGGGGCAATCCTACGAGCAGTACTTC
TRBV28,.,TRBD1,TRBJ2-5,CASSIPGQGQETQYF,TGTGCCAGCAGTATCCCGGGACAGGGTCAAGAGACCCAGTACTTC
TRBV7-2,.,TRBD2,TRBJ2-5,CASSPLGLAELYQETQYF,TGTGCCAGCAGCCCACTCGGGCTAGCGGAACTGTACCAAGAGACCCAGTACTTC
TRBV7-3,.,TRBD2,TRBJ2-3,CASSPGTSGMDTQYF,TGTGCCAGCAGCCCTGGGACTAGCGGGATGGATACGCAGTATTTT
TRBV29-1,.,TRBD2,TRBJ2-1,CSVEGGLATYNEQFF,TGCAGCGTTGAGGGGGGACTAGCTACCTACAATGAGCAGTTCTTC
TRBV7-7,.,TRBD2,TRBJ2-1,CARGREGLLSLQFF,TGTGCCAGAGGGCGGGAGGGATTATTATCGTTGCAGTTCTTC
TRBV7-2,once,.,TRBJ2-7,CASTLGSGAYEQYF,TGTGCCAGCACTTTAGGTAGCGGAGCCTACGAGCAGTACTTC
TRBV30,.,.,TRBJ2-5,CAWSVLGGEETQYF,TGTGCCTGGAGTGTACTAGGCGGGGAAGAGACCCAGTACTTC
TRBV11-1,.,.,TRBJ2-2,CASSLGSPGVGELFF,TGTGCCAGCAGCTTGGGTTCCCCAGGGGTAGGGGAGCTGTTTTTT
TRBV9,.,TRBD2,TRBJ2-3,CASSVGLAGDPDTQYF,TGTGCCAGCAGCGTAGGACTAGCGGGAGATCCAGATACGCAGTATTTT
TRBV5-1,few,TRBD2,TRBJ2-5,CATRRGGQETQYF,TGCGCCACTAGACGGGGGGGCCAAGAGACCCAGTACTTC
TRBV5-5,.,.,TRBJ1-2,CASSLGGGAWGGYTF,TGTGCCAGCAGCTTGGGCGGGGGCGCTTGGGGTGGCTACACCTTC
TRBV6-5,once,TRBD1,TRBJ2-2,CASSFYRGTGELFF,TGTGCCAGCAGTTTCTACAGGGGCACCGGGGAGCTGTTTTTT